The 27 T cell receptor beta chains below were found in one sample sequenced in a study of cytomegalovirus exposure and HLA in healthy donors. Primers: 60 Vbeta forward and 13 Jbeta reverse. Method: immunoSEQ multiplex PCR; TCRdb's copy keeps in-frame clones and lacks some. The sample gives about 90,000 clones, just over 75% of which show up once; approximately 0.6% is in the top ten. Material for sequencing was PBMCs. These receptors originate from a young man in good health and CMV-seronegative.

This clone has only a few counts. This chain joins TRBV9 and TRBJ2-1; TRBD2 matches 9 bases. This CDR3 spans 17 amino acids. In germline, CDR1 is SGDLS, CDR2 YYNGEE. Germline trimming cut 0 bases from V and 5 bases from J; bases unmatched to any gene: 9. CDR3 region: CASSVDMAGGFHNEQFF. Written as DNA, the CDR3 is TGTGCCAGCAGCGTAGATATGGCGGGAGGGTTCCACAATGAGCAGTTCTTC.

This clone was detected a few times. The chain combines TRBV25-1 with TRBJ1-2; tentatively, D is TRBD1 (5 bases). The CDR3 extends over 15 amino acids. CDR1 MGHDK and CDR2 SYGVNS come from the germline V gene. V was clipped by 4 bases and J by 3 bases, with 15 bases between them. The CDR3 region is CASSGTGVPYYGYTF. The CDR3, as DNA: TGTGCCAGCAGTGGCACGGGGGTACCCTACTATGGCTACACCTTC.

The chain uses TRBV5-8 and TRBJ1-2; TRBD1 matches at 9 bases. Germline values: CDR1 SGHTS, CDR2 YDEGEE. V lost 4 bases to trimming and J lost 4 bases; unmatched junction nucleotides: 8. The CDR3 runs to 15 residues. The DNA for the CDR3 is TGTGCCAGCAGCACCCTTACAGGGGGCGGCTATGGCTACACCTTC. It yields the protein CASSTLTGGGYGYTF. The entire variable domain, with the rest obtained from reference TRBV5-8 and TRBJ1-2, is as follows: EAGVTQSPTHLIKTRGQQATLRCSPISGHTSVYWYQQALGLGLQFLLWYDEGEERNRGNFPPRFSGRQFPNYSSELNVNALELEDSALYLCASSTLTGGGYGYTFGSGTRLTVV.

The DNA of the CDR3 is TGTGCCAGCAGCGTAGGGGTAGGGAGCTACGAGCAGTACTTC. Its protein is CASSVGVGSYEQYF. The genes are TRBV9 and TRBJ2-7, with D possibly TRBD2 on 5 matching bases. Germline-derived CDR1 and CDR2 are SGDLS and YYNGEE. Trimming took off 0 bases at V and 3 bases at J, with 10 bases between the two ends. The CDR3 loop spans 14 amino acids. Full variable domain (remainder filled in from reference TRBV9 and TRBJ2-7): DSGVTQTPKHLITATGQRVTLRCSPRSGDLSVYWYQQSLDQGLQFLIQYYNGEERAKGNILERFSAQQFPDLHSELNLSSLELGDSALYFCASSVGVGSYEQYFGPGTRLTVT.

This clone was seen only a few times. The chain employs TRBV5-1 and TRBJ1-1; no clear D. Germline CDR1 and CDR2: SGHRS and YFSETQ. Between the trimmed V and J ends, which lost 5 bases and 5 bases, there was a span of 7 bases. The CDR3 sequence is 11 residues long. The CDR3 loop reads CASRRETEAFF. The CDR3 nucleotides are TGCGCCAGCAGGAGGGAAACTGAAGCTTTCTTT.

The V call is TRBV18, the J call TRBJ2-1; D remains ambiguous. The V and J ends lost 3 bases and 8 bases respectively, with 17 bases between them. The CDR3 runs 15 residues. CDR1 and CDR2 (germline): KGHSH, LQKENI. In DNA form, the CDR3 reads TGTGCCAGCTCACCGCTAGTTAACCTTAAGGATGAGCAGTTCTTC. Translating it yields CASSPLVNLKDEQFF.

The J gene is TRBJ1-2, the V gene TRBV2; D not certain. The CDR3 has 11 residues. V was cut by 10 bases and J by 5 bases, with 11 bases left in between. Looked up from germline, CDR1 is SNHLY and CDR2 is FYNNEI. The CDR3 spells CATRSGYGYTF. The CDR3 DNA sequence: TGTGCCACCCGTTCGGGGTATGGCTACACCTTC.

The genes are TRBV29-1 and TRBJ2-2; 12 nucleotides align to TRBD1. The V segment lost 8 bases and the J segment 9 bases; nucleotides outside the gene matches: 4. In germline, CDR1 is SQVTM, CDR2 ANQGSEA. This CDR3 is built from 12 residues. The CDR3: CSTGTGGRELFF. CDR3 bases: TGCAGCACTGGGACAGGGGGCAGGGAGCTGTTTTTT.

The V gene is TRBV7-2, the J gene TRBJ2-5, with 11 positions matching TRBD1. The V gene end was trimmed by 5 bases and the J gene end by 1 base; junction bases not matched to a gene: 6. The CDR3 length is 16 residues. In germline, CDR1 is SGHTA, CDR2 FQGNSA. The CDR3 DNA reads TGTGCCAGCAGCGCAGGAGGGACAGGGGGCCAAGAGACCCAGTACTTC. Translating gives CASSAGGTGGQETQYF.

This sequence joins TRBV28 and TRBJ2-1, with 8 bases identical to TRBD2. Germline loops: CDR1 MDHEN, CDR2 SYDVKM. After removal of 5 bases from V and 4 bases from J, the junction contained 7 bases not matched to a gene. The length of the CDR3 is 15 residues. CDR3 sequence (DNA): TGTGCCAGCAGTCGAGCGGGAGTCGCGTACAATGAGCAGTTCTTC. Its translation: CASSRAGVAYNEQFF.

The V gene is TRBV27, the J gene TRBJ2-1; TRBD2 agrees at 10 bases. V gave up 0 bases and J gave up 7 bases; unmatched junction bases: 0. This CDR3 has 14 residues. The germline gives CDR1 MNHEY, CDR2 SMNVEV (reference sequence). The CDR3 loop is CASSLSLAGNEQFF. The CDR3 DNA reads as TGTGCCAGCAGTTTATCACTAGCGGGGAATGAGCAGTTCTTC.

This chain uses TRBV6-1 with TRBJ1-5, with 12 nucleotides matching TRBD1. The V and J ends lost 3 bases and 5 bases, in that order; junction bases with no gene match: 5. The CDR3 consists of 16 residues. Germline loops: CDR1 MNHNS, CDR2 SASEGT. This CDR3 is CASSDAGTGGYQPQHF. The DNA of the CDR3 is TGTGCCAGCAGTGACGCCGGGACAGGGGGCTATCAGCCCCAGCATTTT.

This chain joins TRBV13 and TRBJ2-7, with TRBD2 identical over 8 bases. Germline V gives CDR1 PRHDT, CDR2 FYEKMQ (reference sequence). Trimming cost V 3 bases and J 2 bases; bases outside gene matches: 3. The CDR3 consists of 14 residues. In DNA, the CDR3 is TGTGCCAGCAGCTTCGGAGCGGGAGCCTACGAGCAGTACGTC. Amino acids: CASSFGAGAYEQYV.

This chain links TRBV19 with TRBJ2-1; weak D call: TRBD1 (5 bases). With 3 bases removed from V and 8 bases from J, the gap between germline ends came to 20 bases. The CDR3 extends over 16 amino acids. In germline, CDR1 is LNHDA, CDR2 SQIVND (reference sequence). The CDR3 sequence: CASSIFDGQIGDEQFF. The CDR3 coding sequence is TGTGCCAGTAGTATTTTTGACGGACAAATAGGAGATGAGCAGTTCTTC.

The chain combines TRBV2 with TRBJ1-2, with D perhaps matching TRBD1 (5 bases). Germline V lookup: CDR1 SNHLY, CDR2 FYNNEI. With 8 bases removed from V and 1 base from J, the gap between germline ends came to 14 bases. CDR3 length: 14 residues. The CDR3 here is CASGARQSNYGYTF. DNA of the CDR3: TGTGCCAGCGGGGCGCGGCAGAGTAACTATGGCTACACCTTC.

The genes are TRBV6-5 and TRBJ2-1, with 9 bases identical to TRBD1. V was clipped by 4 bases and J by 4 bases; unmatched bases: 5. The CDR3 is made up of 15 amino acids. CDR1 and CDR2 (germline): MNHEY, SVGAGI. This CDR3 is CASSSGQGHYNEQFF. The CDR3 DNA is TGTGCCAGCAGTTCCGGACAGGGGCATTACAATGAGCAGTTCTTC.

V is TRBV2 and J is TRBJ1-1; TRBD1 aligns across 11 bases. The CDR3 is made up of 14 amino acids. Trimming at V came to 7 bases and at J to 3 bases, leaving 4 bases not matched to a gene. Germline CDR1 SNHLY, CDR2 FYNNEI. CDR3 sequence reads: CASTDRGLDTEAFF. CDR3 nucleotide sequence: TGTGCCAGCACGGACAGGGGGCTTGACACTGAAGCTTTCTTT.

The genes are TRBV18 and TRBJ1-1; a possible D gene is TRBD1 (6 bases). The germline V gene encodes CDR1 KGHSH and CDR2 LQKENI. The V end lost 1 base, the J end lost 3 bases, and 6 bases lay between the germline ends. This CDR3 comprises 13 residues. CDR3 amino acids: CASSPHRDTEAFF. For the CDR3, the DNA is TGTGCCAGCTCACCACACAGGGACACTGAAGCTTTCTTT.

The chain links TRBV6-5 to TRBJ1-4; D may be TRBD1 (6 bases). The V gene's germline CDR1 is MNHEY and CDR2 SVGAGI. The CDR3 consists of 14 residues. Trimming removed 6 bases at V and 7 bases at J, with 15 bases between. The CDR3 region has the DNA TGTGCCAGCAGCCTTACAGGGAAGGGTGAAAAACTGTTTTTT. As protein: CASSLTGKGEKLFF.

The V call is TRBV19, the J call TRBJ2-5; 12 bases are shared with TRBD1. CDR1 is LNHDA and CDR2 is SQIVND in the germline V gene (reference sequence). Losses at the gene ends were 3 bases for V and 4 bases for J; bases not matched to a gene: 9. CDR3 length: 17 residues. The CDR3 sequence: CASSMGQGAPQGETQYF. CDR3 in DNA: TGTGCCAGTAGTATGGGACAGGGGGCGCCTCAGGGAGAGACCCAGTACTTC.

The chain carries TRBV6-5 and TRBJ1-3; 7 bases agree with TRBD1. The CDR3 has 16 amino acids. From germline, CDR1 is MNHEY and CDR2 SVGAGI. J gave up 4 bases and V 4 bases, and 10 bases lay outside the gene matches. CDR3 protein: CASSSQAGTAGNTIYF. In nucleotides, the CDR3 is TGTGCCAGCAGTTCTCAGGCTGGGACAGCGGGAAACACCATATATTTT.

Only one count was recorded for this clone. The chain links TRBV29-1 to TRBJ1-2, with a weak D call TRBD1 (6 bases). This CDR3 is built from 12 residues. V shed 7 bases and J shed 8 bases, with 17 bases lying between them. Per the germline V gene, CDR1 is SQVTM and CDR2 is ANQGSEA. The CDR3 spells CSGSRGAAGYTF. The CDR3 DNA follows: TGCAGCGGCTCCCGGGGGGCGGCCGGCTACACCTTC.

CDR3 nucleotide sequence: TGTGCCAGCAGCCACCCAGATCAAACACCCCTCCACTTT. This encodes CASSHPDQTPLHF. The chain employs TRBV7-2 and TRBJ1-6; D is uncertain. This CDR3 comprises 13 residues. Germline values: CDR1 SGHTA, CDR2 FQGNSA. V was clipped by 5 bases and J by 11 bases, with 13 bases between them. The entire variable domain, with the rest obtained from reference TRBV7-2 and TRBJ1-6, is as follows: GAGVSQSPSNKVTEKGKDVELRCDPISGHTALYWYRQSLGQGLEFLIYFQGNSAPDKSGLPSDRFSAERTGGSVSTLTIQRTQQEDSAVYLCASSHPDQTPLHFGNGTRLTVT.

The rearrangement links TRBV6-5 to TRBJ2-5, with D tentatively TRBD1 (6 bases). CDR1 is MNHEY, CDR2 SVGAGI, per germline. The CDR3 runs 13 residues. Trimming shortened V by 6 bases and J by 5 bases, and 13 bases separated the two germline ends. The CDR3 DNA is TGTGCCAGCAGACGTTCAGGGGTGGAGACCCAGTACTTC. This encodes CASRRSGVETQYF.

The V and J genes are TRBV4-1 and TRBJ1-2; TRBD1 is a possible D gene (5 bases). Trimming pared 0 bases from V and 0 bases from J, leaving 11 bases between. Germline V lookup: CDR1 MGHRA, CDR2 YSYEKL. CDR3 size: 16 residues. The CDR3 is CASSQDPPGSNYGYTF. The CDR3 nucleotides are TGCGCCAGCAGCCAAGACCCCCCAGGGTCTAACTATGGCTACACCTTC.

This clone was observed once. This sequence joins TRBV20-1 and TRBJ2-1; weak D call: TRBD2 (5 bases). CDR3 length: 11 residues. The germline V gene encodes CDR1 DFQATT and CDR2 SNEGSKA (reference sequence). V lost 6 bases and J lost 6, with 9 bases in between. CDR3 loop: CSADYGNEQFF. The DNA of the CDR3 is TGCAGTGCCGACTACGGCAATGAGCAGTTCTTC.

The chain employs TRBV4-3 and TRBJ2-7; 8 bases agree with TRBD1. This CDR3 spans 20 amino acids. Looked up from germline, CDR1 is LGHNA and CDR2 is YSLEER. Unmatched junction bases numbered 18, after V lost 1 base and J lost 1 base. In nucleotides, the CDR3 is TGCGCCAGCAGCCAAGTACTCCCTCCAGGGGGCCAAACCTCATCCTACGAGCAGTACGTC. Translation gives CASSQVLPPGGQTSSYEQYV.